This T cell receptor beta chain was retrieved from a study of OX40 agonist ivuxolimab in advanced cancers. Study as a whole: Patients enrolled in dose escalation were diagnosed with hepatocellular carcinoma, melanoma, renal cell or head and neck cancer.

Anyone with autoimmune disease history or systemic immunosuppression was excluded. Germline lookup yields CDR1 SEHNR and CDR2 FQNEAQ (reference sequence). V lost 2 bases and J lost 2; bases outside the gene matches: 12. The CDR3 spans 18 residues. Clones were read by immunoSEQ multiplex PCR, and TCRdb kept only the in-frame ones, dropping some. Altogether about 34,000 clones are present, 85% to 95% being singletons, with the ten largest covering 4% to 5%. The sequenced sample was CD4+ or CD8+ T cells sorted from blood, obtained in a trial of the OX40 agonist ivuxolimab. The chain recombines TRBV7-9 with TRBJ2-1; 7 bases are a match to TRBD2. This sequence was found in an adult with an advanced solid tumor such as melanoma, head and neck, liver or kidney cancer. The CDR3 region has the DNA TGTGCCAGCAGCTTACCTTTCAGACTAGCACGCACCTACAATGAGCAGTTCTTC. Translation gives CASSLPFRLARTYNEQFF.